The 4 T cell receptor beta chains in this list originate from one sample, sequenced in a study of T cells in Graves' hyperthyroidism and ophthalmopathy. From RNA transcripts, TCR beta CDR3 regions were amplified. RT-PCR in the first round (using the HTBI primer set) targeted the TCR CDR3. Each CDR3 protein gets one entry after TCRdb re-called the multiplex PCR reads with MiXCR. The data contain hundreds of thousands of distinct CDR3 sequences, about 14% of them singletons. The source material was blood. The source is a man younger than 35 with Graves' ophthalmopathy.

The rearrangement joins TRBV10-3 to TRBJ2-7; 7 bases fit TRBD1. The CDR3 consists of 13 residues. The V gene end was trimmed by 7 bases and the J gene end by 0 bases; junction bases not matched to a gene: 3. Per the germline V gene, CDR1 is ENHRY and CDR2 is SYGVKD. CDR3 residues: CAIKGTDSYEQYF. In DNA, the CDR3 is TGTGCCATCAAGGGGACAGACTCCTACGAGCAGTACTTC.

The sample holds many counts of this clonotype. CDR3 in DNA: TGTGCCAGCAGCCTAACAGGGGCTCCCGCTGGCTACACCTTC. Its protein is CASSLTGAPAGYTF. The chain is built from TRBV12-3 or TRBV12-4 and TRBJ1-2, with 7 bases matching TRBD1. The V and J ends lost 6 bases and 7 bases, in that order; junction bases with no gene match: 11. The CDR3 is 14 amino acids.

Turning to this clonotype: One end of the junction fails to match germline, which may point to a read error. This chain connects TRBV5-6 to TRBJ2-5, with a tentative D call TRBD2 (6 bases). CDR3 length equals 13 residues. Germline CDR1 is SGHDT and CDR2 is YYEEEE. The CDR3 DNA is TGTGCCAGCAGCTTGGCGGGACTCCAGGCCGGGGACTTC. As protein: CASSLAGLQAGDF.

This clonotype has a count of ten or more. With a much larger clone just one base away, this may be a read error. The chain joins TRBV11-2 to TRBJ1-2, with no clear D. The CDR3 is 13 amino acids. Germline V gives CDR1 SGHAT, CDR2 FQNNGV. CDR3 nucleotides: TGTACCAGCAGCTCTGGGGAGGATAGTGGCTACACCTTC. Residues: CTSSSGEDSGYTF.